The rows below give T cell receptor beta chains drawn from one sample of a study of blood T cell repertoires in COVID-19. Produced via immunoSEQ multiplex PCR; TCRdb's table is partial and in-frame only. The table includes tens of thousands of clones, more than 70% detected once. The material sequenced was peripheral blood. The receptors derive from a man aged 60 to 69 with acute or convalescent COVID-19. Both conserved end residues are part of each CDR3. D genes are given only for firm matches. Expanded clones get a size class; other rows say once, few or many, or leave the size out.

CASGRRQSNQPQHF TGTGCCAGCGGCCGGAGACAGAGCAATCAGCCCCAGCATTTT NA TRBV6-5 NA TRBJ1-5
CASSPGQGVEGPLHF TGTGCCAGCTCACCCGGACAGGGTGTCGAGGGGCCCCTCCACTTT NA TRBV18 TRBD1 TRBJ1-6
CATKGQEKSPLHF TGTGCCACCAAGGGACAGGAGAAGTCACCCCTCCACTTT NA TRBV2 TRBD1 TRBJ1-6
CAISTGGSTDTQYF TGTGCCATCAGTACAGGGGGGAGCACAGATACGCAGTATTTT NA TRBV10-3 TRBD1 TRBJ2-3
CASSSRTGVAGELFF TGTGCCAGCAGCTCCCGGACAGGCGTAGCCGGGGAGCTGTTTTTT NA TRBV7-3 TRBD1 TRBJ2-2
CASSPRDRDHPQSIRSYEQYF TGTGCCAGCTCACCCCGGGACAGGGATCACCCCCAGAGTATCCGCTCCTACGAGCAGTACTTC NA TRBV18 TRBD1 TRBJ2-7
CSVEQAAGYTF TGCAGCGTTGAACAGGCTGCCGGCTACACCTTC NA TRBV29-1 NA TRBJ1-2
CSVGPPAGTGSGANVLTF TGCAGCGTTGGACCGCCGGCCGGGACAGGCTCTGGGGCCAACGTCCTGACTTTC NA TRBV29-1 TRBD1 TRBJ2-6
CASSLSDGLYGYTF TGTGCCAGCAGTCTCTCCGATGGACTCTATGGCTACACCTTC NA TRBV6-5 NA TRBJ1-2
CSVAGPVTGSLGANVLTF TGCAGCGTAGCAGGGCCCGTTACTGGTTCTCTTGGGGCCAACGTCCTGACTTTC once TRBV29-1 NA TRBJ2-6
CSVTQGQGNQPQHF TGCAGCGTTACACAAGGACAGGGGAATCAGCCCCAGCATTTT NA TRBV29-1 TRBD1 TRBJ1-5
CASSPQPTEQFF TGTGCCAGCTCACCACAGCCGACAGAGCAGTTCTTC NA TRBV18 NA TRBJ2-1
CASSLLGQGRVGYGYTF TGTGCCAGCAGTTTACTGGGACAGGGTAGAGTCGGGTATGGCTACACCTTC NA TRBV27 TRBD1 TRBJ1-2
CATLSAGGSGEQFF TGTGCCACTCTTTCGGCTGGCGGGAGTGGCGAGCAGTTCTTC NA TRBV19 TRBD2 TRBJ2-1
CAILDSGGTEAFF TGTGCCATCCTGGACTCAGGGGGCACTGAAGCTTTCTTT NA TRBV10-3 TRBD1 TRBJ1-1
CASSDRDKAGELFF TGTGCCAGCAGCGACCGGGACAAGGCCGGGGAGCTGTTTTTT NA TRBV7-9 NA TRBJ2-2
CSVGLSGTGGPYEQYF TGCAGCGTTGGACTATCCGGGACAGGGGGTCCCTACGAGCAGTACTTC NA TRBV29-1 TRBD1 TRBJ2-7
CASSVTGGQPYEQYF TGCGCCAGCAGCGTCACCGGGGGACAGCCCTACGAGCAGTACTTC NA TRBV5-1 NA TRBJ2-7
CASSTAPGSSPYGYTF TGTGCCAGTAGTACAGCACCCGGGTCGAGCCCCTATGGCTACACCTTC NA TRBV19 NA TRBJ1-2
CASRLAGGFQETQYF TGTGCCAGTCGGCTAGCGGGAGGATTCCAAGAGACCCAGTACTTC NA TRBV3-1/TRBV3-2 TRBD2 TRBJ2-5
CASSPLGQGSNEQFF TGTGCCAGCAGCCCGCTGGGACAGGGGAGCAATGAGCAGTTCTTC NA TRBV7-2 TRBD1 TRBJ2-1
CASTQTSGGSYEQYF TGTGCCAGCACCCAGACTAGCGGGGGTTCCTACGAGCAGTACTTC NA TRBV7-9 TRBD2 TRBJ2-7
CASSLTPGLAGGLRETQYF TGTGCCAGCAGCCTCACTCCGGGACTAGCGGGAGGGTTGCGAGAGACCCAGTACTTC NA TRBV7-9 TRBD2 TRBJ2-5
CASRGQGLGPQHF TGTGCCAGCAGGGGACAGGGCCTTGGGCCCCAGCATTTT NA TRBV2 TRBD1 TRBJ1-5
CASSLGQALGYGYTF TGTGCCAGCAGCTTAGGGCAGGCCCTGGGCTATGGCTACACCTTC NA TRBV7-2 NA TRBJ1-2
CASSVQGYQETQYF TGTGCCAGCAGCGTACAGGGGTACCAAGAGACCCAGTACTTC NA TRBV9 NA TRBJ2-5
CASSQGTGSMNTEAFF TGTGCCAGCAGCCAAGGGACAGGGTCTATGAACACTGAAGCTTTCTTT NA TRBV14 TRBD1 TRBJ1-1
CASSPTQTLGNTIYF TGTGCCAGCAGCCCCACCCAGACTCTGGGAAACACCATATATTTT once TRBV11-2 NA TRBJ1-3
CASNDGQYSNQPQHF TGTGCCAGTAACGACGGACAGTATAGCAATCAGCCCCAGCATTTT once TRBV19 NA TRBJ1-5
CASSELGPQETQYF TGTGCCAGCAGCGAACTGGGCCCGCAAGAGACCCAGTACTTC NA TRBV7-9 NA TRBJ2-5
CAWIGQGYSPLHF TGTGCCTGGATTGGACAGGGCTATTCACCCCTCCACTTT NA TRBV30 TRBD1 TRBJ1-6
CASSNRGVTEAFF TGTGCCAGCTCAAACAGGGGGGTCACTGAAGCTTTCTTT NA TRBV18 TRBD1 TRBJ1-1
CASTFVSGGPGANVLTF TGTGCCAGCACATTCGTGAGCGGGGGGCCTGGGGCCAACGTCCTGACTTTC NA TRBV7-3 TRBD2 TRBJ2-6
CASSFREKLFF TGTGCCAGCAGTTTTCGTGAAAAACTGTTTTTT NA TRBV28 NA TRBJ1-4
CASSQDLGVDTQYF TGTGCCAGCAGCCAAGATCTTGGAGTAGATACGCAGTATTTT NA TRBV4-2 NA TRBJ2-3
CASSDRTSHEQFF TGTGCCAGCAGCGATAGGACTTCACATGAGCAGTTCTTC NA TRBV7-3 NA TRBJ2-1
CASSYNQGPGNTIYF TGTGCCAGCAGTTACAATCAGGGGCCTGGAAACACCATATATTTT NA TRBV6-5 NA TRBJ1-3